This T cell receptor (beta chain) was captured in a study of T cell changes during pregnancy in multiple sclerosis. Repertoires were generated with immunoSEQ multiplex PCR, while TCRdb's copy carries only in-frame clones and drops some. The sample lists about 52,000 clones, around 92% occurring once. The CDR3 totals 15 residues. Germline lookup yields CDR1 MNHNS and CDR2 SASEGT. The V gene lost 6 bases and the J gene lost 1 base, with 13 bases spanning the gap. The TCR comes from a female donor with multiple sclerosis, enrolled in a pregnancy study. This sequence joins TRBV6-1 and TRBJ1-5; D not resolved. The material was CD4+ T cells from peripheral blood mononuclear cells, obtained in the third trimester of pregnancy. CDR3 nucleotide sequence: TGTGCCAGCAGGGGAGCGCCAACAAGCAATCAGCCCCAGCATTTT. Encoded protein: CASRGAPTSNQPQHF.